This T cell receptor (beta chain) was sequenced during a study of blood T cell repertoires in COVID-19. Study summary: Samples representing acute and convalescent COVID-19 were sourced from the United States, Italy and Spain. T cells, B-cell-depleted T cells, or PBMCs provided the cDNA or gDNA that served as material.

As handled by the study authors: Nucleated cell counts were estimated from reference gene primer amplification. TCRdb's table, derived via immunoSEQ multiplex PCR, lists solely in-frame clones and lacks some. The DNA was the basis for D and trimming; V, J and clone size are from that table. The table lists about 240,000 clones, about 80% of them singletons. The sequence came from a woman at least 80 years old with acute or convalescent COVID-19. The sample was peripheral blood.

CDR3 nucleotides: TGTGCCAGCAGCGTAGGGAACAGGGCGACGCAGTACTTC. Translating gives CASSVGNRATQYF. V and J are TRBV9 and TRBJ2-7; D is possibly TRBD1 (6 bases). CDR3 length equals 13 residues. Trimming removed 0 bases at V and 9 bases at J, with 13 bases between. Germline V gene lookup returns CDR1 SGDLS and CDR2 YYNGEE.